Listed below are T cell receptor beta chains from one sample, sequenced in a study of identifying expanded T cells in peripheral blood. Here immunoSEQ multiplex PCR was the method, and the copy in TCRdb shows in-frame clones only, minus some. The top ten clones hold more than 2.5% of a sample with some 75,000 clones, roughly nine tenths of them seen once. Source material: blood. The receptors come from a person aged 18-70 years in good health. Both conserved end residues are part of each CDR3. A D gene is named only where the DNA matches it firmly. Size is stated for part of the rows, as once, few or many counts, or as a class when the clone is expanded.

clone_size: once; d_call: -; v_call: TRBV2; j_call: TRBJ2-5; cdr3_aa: CASKVGGQETQYF; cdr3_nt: TGTGCCAGCAAAGTGGGCGGTCAAGAGACCCAGTACTTC
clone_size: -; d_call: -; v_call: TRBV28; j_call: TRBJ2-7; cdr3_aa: CASSLQGDTSYEQYF; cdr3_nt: TGTGCCAGCAGTTTACAAGGGGATACCTCCTACGAGCAGTACTTC
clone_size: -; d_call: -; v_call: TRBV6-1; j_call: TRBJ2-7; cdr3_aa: CASNRGYWEQYF; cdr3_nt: TGTGCCAGCAATCGGGGATATTGGGAGCAGTACTTC
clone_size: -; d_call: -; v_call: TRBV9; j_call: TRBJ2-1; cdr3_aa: CASSASGEQFF; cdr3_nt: TGTGCCAGCAGCGCCAGCGGTGAGCAGTTCTTC
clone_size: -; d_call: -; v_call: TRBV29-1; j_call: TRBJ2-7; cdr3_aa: CSVVETLSSYEQYF; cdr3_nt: TGCAGCGTTGTTGAGACCTTGAGCTCCTACGAGCAGTACTTC
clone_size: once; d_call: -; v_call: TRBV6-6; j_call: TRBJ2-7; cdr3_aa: CASSSFSTVGSYEQYF; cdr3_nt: TGTGCCAGCAGTTCGTTTTCGACAGTGGGCTCCTACGAGCAGTACTTC
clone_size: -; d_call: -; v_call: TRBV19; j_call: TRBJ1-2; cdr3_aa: CASSIGQGYTF; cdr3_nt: TGTGCCAGTAGTATCGGTCAAGGCTACACCTTC
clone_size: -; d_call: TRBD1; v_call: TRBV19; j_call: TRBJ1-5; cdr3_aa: CAAQGAGGQPQHF; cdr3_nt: TGTGCAGCCCAGGGGGCGGGAGGTCAGCCCCAGCATTTT
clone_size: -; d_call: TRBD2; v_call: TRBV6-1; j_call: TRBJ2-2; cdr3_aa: CASSEGTSRDTGELFF; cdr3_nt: TGTGCCAGCAGTGAGGGGACTAGCCGGGACACCGGGGAGCTGTTTTTT
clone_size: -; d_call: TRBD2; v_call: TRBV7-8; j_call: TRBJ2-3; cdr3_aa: CASSPRTSGDSTDTQYF; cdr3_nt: TGTGCCAGCAGCCCAAGGACTAGCGGGGATAGCACAGATACGCAGTATTTT
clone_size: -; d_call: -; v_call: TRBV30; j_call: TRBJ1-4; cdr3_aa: CAWSSGTVLLTNEKLFF; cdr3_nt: TGTGCCTGGAGTTCGGGGACCGTTCTTCTGACTAATGAAAAACTGTTTTTT
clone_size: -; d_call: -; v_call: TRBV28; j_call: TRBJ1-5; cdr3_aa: CASSLMGSGNNQPQHF; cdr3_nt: TGTGCCAGCAGTTTAATGGGATCGGGCAACAATCAGCCCCAGCATTTT
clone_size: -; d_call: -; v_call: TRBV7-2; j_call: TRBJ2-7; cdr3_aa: CASSSQTRNEQYF; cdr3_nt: TGTGCCAGCAGCTCCCAAACTAGAAACGAGCAGTACTTC
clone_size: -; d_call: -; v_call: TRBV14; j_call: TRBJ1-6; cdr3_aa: CASSRGRQGGVLSSYNSPLHF; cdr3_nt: TGTGCCAGCAGCCGGGGGAGACAAGGGGGTGTTTTGAGTTCCTATAATTCACCCCTCCACTTT
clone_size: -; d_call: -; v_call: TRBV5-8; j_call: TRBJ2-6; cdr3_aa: CASSFGPGDWAGANVLTF; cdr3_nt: -
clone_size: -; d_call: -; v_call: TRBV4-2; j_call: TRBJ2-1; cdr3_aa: CASSHLSGYNEQFF; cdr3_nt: TGTGCCAGCAGCCACCTTAGCGGATACAATGAGCAGTTCTTC
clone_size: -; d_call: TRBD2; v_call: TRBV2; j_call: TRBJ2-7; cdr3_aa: CASSEEGGYYEQYF; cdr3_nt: TGTGCCAGCAGTGAGGAGGGAGGGTACTACGAGCAGTACTTC
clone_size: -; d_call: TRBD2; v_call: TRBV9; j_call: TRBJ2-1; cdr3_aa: CASSVVSGGSGEQFF; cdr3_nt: TGTGCCAGCAGCGTAGTCAGCGGGGGGAGCGGTGAGCAGTTCTTC
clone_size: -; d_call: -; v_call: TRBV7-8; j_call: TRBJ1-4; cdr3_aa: CASSVDSFGELFF; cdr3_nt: TGTGCCAGCAGCGTGGACAGTTTCGGGGAACTGTTTTTT
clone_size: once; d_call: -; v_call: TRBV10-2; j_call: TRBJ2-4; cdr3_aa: CASTLAGENIQYF; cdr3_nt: TGCGCCAGCACGCTCGCAGGTGAAAACATTCAGTACTTC
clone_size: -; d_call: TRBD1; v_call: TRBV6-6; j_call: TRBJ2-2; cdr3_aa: CASTSGQGTTGELFF; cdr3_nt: TGTGCCAGCACTTCAGGACAGGGAACTACCGGGGAGCTGTTTTTT
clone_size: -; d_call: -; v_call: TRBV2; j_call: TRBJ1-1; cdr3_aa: CASGRAGWEAFF; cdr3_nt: TGTGCCAGCGGGCGGGCAGGTTGGGAAGCTTTCTTT
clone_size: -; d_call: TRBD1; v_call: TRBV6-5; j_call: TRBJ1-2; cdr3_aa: CASTTGRSGYTF; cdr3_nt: TGTGCCAGCACGACAGGGAGGTCGGGCTACACCTTC
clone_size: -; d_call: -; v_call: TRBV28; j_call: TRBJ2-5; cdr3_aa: CASSFIGGETQYF; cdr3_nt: TGTGCCAGCAGTTTTATAGGGGGAGAGACCCAGTACTTC
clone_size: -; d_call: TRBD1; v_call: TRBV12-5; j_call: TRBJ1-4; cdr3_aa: CASGLVLGTGIEKLFF; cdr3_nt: TGTGCTAGTGGTTTGGTACTCGGGACAGGGATTGAAAAACTGTTTTTT
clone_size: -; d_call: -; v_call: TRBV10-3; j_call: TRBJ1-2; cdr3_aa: CAISDSVRNYGYTF; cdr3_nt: TGTGCCATCAGTGACTCCGTCAGAAACTATGGCTACACCTTC
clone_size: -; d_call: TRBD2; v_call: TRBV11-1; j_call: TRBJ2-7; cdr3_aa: CASSLELAGAHEQYF; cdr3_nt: TGTGCCAGCAGCTTGGAACTAGCGGGAGCCCACGAGCAGTACTTC
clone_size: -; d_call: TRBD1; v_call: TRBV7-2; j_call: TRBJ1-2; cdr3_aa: CASSYDRDDWYGYTF; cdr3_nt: TGTGCCAGCAGCTACGACAGGGATGATTGGTATGGCTACACCTTC
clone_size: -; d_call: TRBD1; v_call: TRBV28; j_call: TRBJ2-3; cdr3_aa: CASSFRTGWADTQYF; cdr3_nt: TGTGCCAGCAGTTTTAGGACAGGATGGGCAGATACGCAGTATTTT
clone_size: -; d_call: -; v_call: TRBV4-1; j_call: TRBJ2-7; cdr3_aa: CASSQGGGPTYEQYF; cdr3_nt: TGCGCCAGCAGCCAAGGGGGCGGGCCCACCTACGAGCAGTACTTC
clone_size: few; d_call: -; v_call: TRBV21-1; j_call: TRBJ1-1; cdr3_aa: CASSRSTEAFF; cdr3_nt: TGTGCCAGCAGCAGGAGCACTGAAGCTTTCTTT
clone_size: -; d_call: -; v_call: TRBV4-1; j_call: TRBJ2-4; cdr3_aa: CASSQDGLGAKNIQYF; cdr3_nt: TGCGCCAGCAGCCAAGACGGTTTGGGAGCCAAAAACATTCAGTACTTC
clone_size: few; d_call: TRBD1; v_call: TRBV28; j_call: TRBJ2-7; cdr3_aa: CASSWTGGSYEQYF; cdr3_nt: TGTGCCAGCAGCTGGACAGGGGGCTCGTACGAGCAGTACTTC
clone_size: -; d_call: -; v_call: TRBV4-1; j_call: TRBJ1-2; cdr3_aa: CASSQAVRGARGYTF; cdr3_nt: TGCGCCAGCAGCCAAGCGGTGCGGGGGGCACGAGGCTACACCTTC
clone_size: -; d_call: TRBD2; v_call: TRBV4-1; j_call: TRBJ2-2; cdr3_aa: CASSQYTSGSPGELFF; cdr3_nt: TGCGCCAGCAGCCAATATACTAGCGGGAGCCCCGGGGAGCTGTTTTTT
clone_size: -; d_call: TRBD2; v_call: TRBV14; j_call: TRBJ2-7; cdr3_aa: CASGEAGDEQYF; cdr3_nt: TGTGCCAGCGGGGAAGCGGGGGACGAGCAGTACTTC
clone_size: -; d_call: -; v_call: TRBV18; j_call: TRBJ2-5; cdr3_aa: CASTLIDSGWETQYF; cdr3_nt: TGTGCCAGCACTCTTATTGACAGCGGCTGGGAGACCCAGTACTTC